This T cell receptor beta chain was obtained from a study of T-cell reconstitution after alpha-beta-depleted transplantation in children. J lost 5 bases, V lost 1 base, and 3 bases had no gene match. The CDR3 has 16 amino acids. Germline assignment: CDR1 LGHNA and CDR2 YSLEER. On this clonotype: Its antigen remains unknown.

Study results and caveats: Surviving recipient T cells and thymic progenitors underlay high day-60 TCRbeta diversity in some patients. Newly made T cells mostly supplied T-cell counts and diversity one year after transplant. Where alpha-beta T cells came from about two months after transplant was reportedly several hundred expanded graft clones.

Preparing the TCRbeta library involved the use of unique molecular identifiers. TCRdb re-called the PCR reads through MiXCR, storing one row per CDR3 protein. Of around 78,000 distinct CDR3 sequences in the sample, 14% were seen once. The gene calls are TRBV4-3 and TRBJ2-5; 14 bases map to TRBD2. This TCR was recovered from a male patient under 10 years old who had a stem cell transplant for acute lymphoblastic leukemia, so the T cells may come from the graft donor. Sequencing was performed on PBMCs, mostly from graft donor cells, taken 180 days after TCRalphabeta/CD19-depleted stem cell transplant. CDR3 in amino acids: CASSQGGTSGSETQYF. Written as DNA, the CDR3 is TGCGCCAGCAGCCAAGGGGGGACTAGCGGGAGTGAGACCCAGTACTTC.